This T cell receptor beta chain was documented in a study of graft-versus-host responses after intestinal transplantation. Study as a whole: All recipients were given anti-thymocyte globulin induction, and tacrolimus and steroids were then administered for around three years. Study conclusions and caveats: Analysis identified GvH clones in recipient marrow, with some appearing first in ileum or blood. Graft-versus-host to host-versus-graft clonal ratios in allografts were high in patients with graft-donor T cell macrochimerism. Researchers found peak circulating GvH clone levels linked to early post-transplant HvG declines.

The V and J ends lost 4 bases and 2 bases respectively, with 22 bases between them. In germline, CDR1 is SGHNT, CDR2 YYREEE (reference sequence). The CDR3 sequence is 18 residues long. Repertoires were generated with immunoSEQ multiplex PCR, while TCRdb's copy carries only in-frame clones and drops some. Of some 140,000 clones in the sample, approximately 90% were seen once. A word on this clone: As yet, its antigen is unknown.

This specimen consisted of unstimulated CD4+ T cells sorted from spleen or lymph node cells, obtained before intestinal transplant. The genes are TRBV5-4 and TRBJ2-1; D possibly corresponds to TRBD2 (6 bases). The TCR sequence derives from a human donor who received an intestinal transplant. CDR3 amino acids: CASSTPAANSGPYNEQFF. DNA of the CDR3: TGTGCCAGCAGCACGCCCGCGGCTAATAGCGGACCCTACAATGAGCAGTTCTTC. The full variable domain, with the rest looked up from reference TRBV5-4 and TRBJ2-1, is ETGVTQSPTHLIKTRGQQVTLRCSSQSGHNTVSWYQQALGQGPQFIFQYYREEENGRGNFPPRFSGLQFPNYSSELNVNALELDDSALYLCASSTPAANSGPYNEQFFGPGTRLTVL.